The 3 T cell receptor beta chains below come from one sample, sequenced in a study of OX40 agonist ivuxolimab in advanced cancers. The table came from immunoSEQ multiplex PCR; TCRdb's copy has only in-frame clones and leaves some out. The sample has about 50,000 clones, roughly nine tenths seen once. This specimen was CD4+ or CD8+ T cells sorted from blood, taken in a trial of the OX40 agonist ivuxolimab. The receptors here all came from an adult with an advanced solid tumor such as melanoma, head and neck, liver or kidney cancer.

The chain joins TRBV5-4 to TRBJ2-3; TRBD2 might be the D (6 bases). Trimming removed 4 bases from V and 4 bases from J, with 16 bases in between. There are 15 residues in the CDR3. Germline CDR1 reads SGHNT; CDR2 reads YYREEE (reference sequence). The CDR3 region has the DNA TGTGCCAGCAGCCCTCGGGACTCAGCAGCAGATACGCAGTATTTT. It translates to CASSPRDSAADTQYF.

The chain carries TRBV28 and TRBJ1-6; D gene uncertain. The CDR3 runs to 13 residues. From germline, CDR1 is MDHEN and CDR2 SYDVKM. Trimming shortened V by 3 bases and J by 12 bases, and 12 bases separated the two germline ends. CDR3 sequence reads: CASSLGIRRPLHF. For the CDR3, the DNA is TGTGCCAGCAGTTTGGGCATAAGAAGACCCCTCCACTTT.

V is TRBV6-4 and J is TRBJ2-1; 12 positions match TRBD2. The CDR3 contains 15 residues. Germline V CDR1 and CDR2: MRHNA, SNTAGT. The V segment lost 5 bases and the J segment 9 bases; nucleotides outside the gene matches: 8. The CDR3 DNA reads as TGTGCCAGCAGTCTGAGGACTAGCGGGGTCGGTGAGCAGTTCTTC. It yields the protein CASSLRTSGVGEQFF.